This TCR beta chain was retrieved from a study of T cell changes during pregnancy in multiple sclerosis. The table lists this clone with a few counts. Per germline, CDR1 MRHNA and CDR2 SNTAGT. CDR3 length: 12 amino acids. The V and J ends lost 6 bases and 3 bases respectively, with 6 bases between them. Some clones are missing from TCRdb's copy, which holds only in-frame ones; the method was immunoSEQ multiplex PCR. Altogether some 60,000 clones are present, approximately 90% being singletons, with the ten largest covering around 0.8%. The sample consisted of CD4+ T cells from peripheral blood mononuclear cells, taken in the first trimester of pregnancy. This TCR came from a female donor with multiple sclerosis, enrolled in a pregnancy study. The rearrangement uses TRBV6-4 and TRBJ1-3; D remains ambiguous. The CDR3 DNA follows: TGTGCCAGCAGAGGAGATGGAAACACCATATATTTT. This sequence encodes CASRGDGNTIYF.